The entry below describes one TCR beta chain. Its target is not known. This specimen belongs to a study of CD4 T cell repertoires in COVID-19. Study-level points and caveats: In SARS-CoV and/or HKU1 spike cultures, between about 6 and 26% of SARS-CoV-2 clonotypes reappeared.

Only in-frame clones appear in the TCRdb table, and some are missing; sequencing was by immunoSEQ multiplex PCR. Of about 75,000 clones listed, roughly 85% were seen once; the top ten hold 0.45% to 0.7%. These patients had recovered from COVID-19 ranging mild to severe. No culture step preceded sequencing of the ex vivo isolated memory T cells. Looked up from germline, CDR1 is KGHDR and CDR2 is SFDVKD. After removal of 1 base from V and 5 bases from J, the junction contained 9 bases not matched to a gene. There are 17 residues in the CDR3. The chain couples TRBV24-1 to TRBJ2-5; TRBD1 matches at 10 bases. The source is a human donor who had COVID-19. Material: CD4+ T cells from peripheral blood, obtained after recovery from COVID-19. DNA of the CDR3: TGTGCCACCAGTGATTTAGGGACAGGGGCAGAGGGGGAGACCCAGTACTTC. It encodes CATSDLGTGAEGETQYF.